One sample yielded the 10 T cell receptor beta chains listed below, sequenced in a study of response to subunit inactivated influenza vaccine. TCRdb reanalysed the RT-PCR reads using MiXCR and keeps one entry per CDR3 protein. This sample carries around 490,000 distinct CDR3 sequences, 6% to 9% of them seen once, and the ten largest clones take over 10%. The specimen comprised PBMCs from blood, sampled approximately 25 months after vaccination. The source of these receptors is a man aged 50 to 75 who received an inactivated influenza vaccine.

The V and J genes are TRBV5-1 and TRBJ2-1, with D possibly TRBD2 on 6 matching bases. CDR1 is SGHRS, CDR2 YFSETQ, per germline. V was cut by 4 bases and J by 0 bases, with 11 bases left in between. The CDR3 has 15 amino acids. The CDR3 loop is CASSGSGGSYNEQFF. The CDR3 coding sequence is TGCGCCAGCAGCGGTAGCGGAGGCTCCTACAATGAGCAGTTCTTC.

In this sample, this clonotype turned up a few times. The chain is built from TRBV29-1 and TRBJ2-3, with TRBD1 matching 8 bases. J lost 1 base, V lost 6 bases, and 6 bases had no gene match. Germline V gene sequence: CDR1 SQVTM, CDR2 ANQGSEA. The CDR3 spans 14 residues. The CDR3 here is CSVRPTGGTDTQYF. The DNA of the CDR3 is TGCAGCGTGCGCCCGACAGGGGGCACAGATACGCAGTATTTT.

This clonotype came up a few times. V gene TRBV10-3 combines with J gene TRBJ2-2; 9 bases fit TRBD1. CDR3 length: 19 amino acids. Trimming took 3 bases from V and 3 from J; bases not matched to a gene: 14. The germline V gene encodes CDR1 ENHRY and CDR2 SYGVKD. The CDR3, as DNA: TGTGCCATCAGTGAAAGAAACCCCGGACGGACAGGGGACACCGGGGAGCTGTTTTTT. It translates to CAISERNPGRTGDTGELFF.

This sequence joins TRBV27 and TRBJ2-6; TRBD2 aligns across 9 bases. Germline CDR1 is MNHEY and CDR2 is SMNVEV (reference sequence). Unmatched junction bases numbered 8, after V lost 8 bases and J lost 0 bases. This CDR3 has 17 amino acids. Here the CDR3 reads CASGIRGRVSGANVLTF. The CDR3 bases are TGTGCCAGCGGGATTCGCGGGAGGGTCTCTGGGGCCAACGTCCTGACTTTC.

The chain links TRBV30 to TRBJ2-5, with 8 nucleotides matching TRBD2. This CDR3 is 15 amino acids long. The junction had 9 bases not matched to a gene; V was cut back by 0 bases and J by 6 bases. Germline V CDR1 and CDR2: GTSNPN, SVGIG (reference sequence). The CDR3 coding sequence is TGTGCCTGGAGTGTAAAGAGCGGGGGATTGAAGACCCAGTACTTC. This codes for CAWSVKSGGLKTQYF.

CDR3 nucleotides: TGTGCCAGCAGCCCTGCCGCCGGGGCGGGGGGGGATGAGCAGTTCTTC. Its protein product is CASSPAAGAGGDEQFF. V usage is TRBV3-1 and J usage is TRBJ2-1, with TRBD2 matching over 9 bases. The J segment lost 8 bases and the V segment lost 4 bases, leaving 12 bases of the junction unmatched. CDR1 and CDR2 (germline): LGHDT, YNNKEL (reference sequence). The CDR3 extends over 16 amino acids.

This clonotype was detected only a few times. The chain has TRBV7-9 and TRBJ2-3; the D is unclear. Germline values: CDR1 SEHNR, CDR2 FQNEAQ (reference sequence). There are 14 residues in the CDR3. Trimming shortened V by 5 bases and J by 4 bases, and 13 bases separated the two germline ends. The chain's CDR3 is CASSHAGQADTQYF. The CDR3 DNA is TGTGCCAGCAGCCATGCAGGTCAGGCAGATACGCAGTATTTT.

The chain recombines TRBV5-1 with TRBJ2-4; D gene uncertain. Germline CDR1 SGHRS, CDR2 YFSETQ. The V end lost 4 bases, the J end lost 6 bases, and 17 bases lay between the germline ends. The CDR3 loop spans 15 amino acids. This CDR3 is CASSPGGGPTNIQYF. CDR3 sequence (DNA): TGCGCCAGCAGCCCCGGCGGTGGGCCCACAAACATTCAGTACTTC.

The chain employs TRBV4-3 and TRBJ2-2; a weak D match, TRBD2 (7 bases). The CDR3 extends over 17 amino acids. The germline CDR1 and CDR2 sequences are LGHNA and YSLEER. V dropped 0 bases and J dropped 2 bases, with 13 bases sitting between them. The CDR3 reads CASSQEGGRGNTGELFF. DNA of the CDR3: TGCGCCAGCAGCCAAGAGGGGGGGCGGGGAAACACCGGGGAGCTGTTTTTT.

J is TRBJ2-2 and V is TRBV7-9, with 10 positions matching TRBD2. In germline, CDR1 is SEHNR, CDR2 FQNEAQ (reference sequence). The CDR3 runs 16 residues. J gave up 6 bases and V 5 bases, and 9 bases lay outside the gene matches. As DNA, the CDR3 is TGTGCCAGCAGCCCCACCCCGCTAGCGGGAGCCGGGGAGCTGTTTTTT. Protein: CASSPTPLAGAGELFF.